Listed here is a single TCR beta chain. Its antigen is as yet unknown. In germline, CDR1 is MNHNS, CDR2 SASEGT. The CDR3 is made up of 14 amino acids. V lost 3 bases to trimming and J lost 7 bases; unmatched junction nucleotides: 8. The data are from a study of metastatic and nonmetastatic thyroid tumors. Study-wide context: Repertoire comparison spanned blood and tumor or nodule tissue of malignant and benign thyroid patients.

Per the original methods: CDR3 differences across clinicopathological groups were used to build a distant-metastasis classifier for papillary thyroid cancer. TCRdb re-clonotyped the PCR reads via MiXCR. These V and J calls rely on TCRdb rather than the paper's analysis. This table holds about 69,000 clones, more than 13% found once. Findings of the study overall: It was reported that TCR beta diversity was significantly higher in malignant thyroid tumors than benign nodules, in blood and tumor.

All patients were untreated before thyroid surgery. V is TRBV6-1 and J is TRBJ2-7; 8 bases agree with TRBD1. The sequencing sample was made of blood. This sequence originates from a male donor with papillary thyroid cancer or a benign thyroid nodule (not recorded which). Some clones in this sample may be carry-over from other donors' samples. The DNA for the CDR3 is TGTGCCAGCAGTGACAGGGGGCGCAACAATGAGCAGTACGTC. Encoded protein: CASSDRGRNNEQYV.